The 15 T cell receptor beta chains given below trace back to one sample, sequenced in a study of identical twins. Via MiXCR, TCRdb re-called the 5' RACE reads, giving one row per CDR3 protein. The table records a few hundred thousand distinct CDR3 sequences, just under 10% of them present only once. This same sample was also part of a study on yellow fever vaccine responses in identical twins.

The sample taken for sequencing was PBMCs. These TCRs come from a woman between 18 and 29 years old in good health.

This clonotype has more than one count but fewer than ten. The V and J genes are TRBV19 and TRBJ2-7; TRBD1 aligns across 7 bases. Per the germline V gene, CDR1 is LNHDA and CDR2 is SQIVND (reference sequence). CDR3 length: 15 residues. V trimming: 4 bases; J trimming: 7 bases; junction bases outside the gene matches: 13. The chain's CDR3 is CASSTGTAPTVEQYF. CDR3 nucleotides: TGTGCCAGTAGTACAGGGACAGCCCCAACGGTAGAGCAGTACTTC.

The CDR3, as DNA: TGTGCCAGCGCGATGTGGAACACCATATATTTT. It specifies CASAMWNTIYF. The rearrangement joins TRBV5-4 to TRBJ1-3; D ambiguous. The length of the CDR3 is 11 residues. Germline loops: CDR1 SGHNT, CDR2 YYREEE (reference sequence). Trimming took 7 bases from V and 7 from J, leaving 9 bases between them. The full variable domain, rest sourced from reference TRBV5-4 and TRBJ1-3, is ETGVTQSPTHLIKTRGQQVTLRCSSQSGHNTVSWYQQALGQGPQFIFQYYREEENGRGNFPPRFSGLQFPNYSSELNVNALELDDSALYLCASAMWNTIYFGEGSWLTVV.

This clonotype was recorded many times. The CDR3 protein is CASGSLGQNYEQYF. CDR3 nucleotides: TGTGCCAGCGGTTCCTTGGGGCAGAACTACGAGCAGTACTTC. The chain employs TRBV28 and TRBJ2-7, with TRBD1 as a possible D gene (5 bases). Germline CDR1 is MDHEN and CDR2 is SYDVKM. The V gene lost 8 bases and the J gene lost 3 bases, with 17 bases spanning the gap. The CDR3 consists of 14 residues.

This clonotype occurred many times. This sequence joins TRBV13 and TRBJ2-7; either TRBD1 or TRBD2 may supply D (5 bases each). The CDR3 extends over 15 amino acids. Deletions cut 0 bases from V and 1 base from J, with 10 bases between. Looked up from germline, CDR1 is PRHDT and CDR2 is FYEKMQ (reference sequence). CDR3 nucleotides: TGTGCCAGCAGCTTAGGTGGGGGAGCTTCCTACGAGCAGTACTTC. Its protein is CASSLGGGASYEQYF.

The rearrangement joins TRBV6-6 to TRBJ2-5; D may be TRBD1 (6 bases). Germline assignment: CDR1 MNHNY and CDR2 SVGAGI (reference sequence). Trimming removed 5 bases from V and 2 bases from J, with 12 bases in between. The CDR3 totals 14 residues. The CDR3 loop reads CASSKMGAQETQYF. CDR3 in DNA: TGTGCCAGCAGTAAAATGGGGGCACAAGAGACCCAGTACTTC.

This clonotype was counted between two and nine times. The genes are TRBV3-1 and TRBJ2-2; D may be TRBD2 (6 bases). Trimming left V 1 base short and J 4 bases short, with 16 bases between. Germline V gives CDR1 LGHDT, CDR2 YNNKEL (reference sequence). The CDR3 spans 17 residues. The CDR3 region has the DNA TGTGCCAGCAGCCAAGTAGAGGGGAGGAGGTTCACCGGGGAGCTGTTTTTT. It yields the protein CASSQVEGRRFTGELFF.

This clonotype was seen only a few times. The chain joins TRBV6-1 to TRBJ2-7; TRBD1 might be the D (6 bases). CDR3 length equals 14 residues. Trimming shortened V by 2 bases and J by 2 bases, and 10 bases separated the two germline ends. CDR1 and CDR2 from the germline V gene are MNHNS and SASEGT. CDR3 loop: CASSEIHRAYEQYF. The CDR3 DNA is TGTGCCAGCAGTGAAATTCACAGGGCCTACGAGCAGTACTTC.

The chain employs TRBV3-1 and TRBJ2-5; a weak D match, TRBD1 (6 bases). Between the trimmed V and J ends, which lost 2 bases and 5 bases, there was a span of 12 bases. The CDR3 sequence is 14 residues long. Germline CDR1 LGHDT, CDR2 YNNKEL (reference sequence). The CDR3 DNA reads as TGTGCCAGCAGCCAATCAACAGGGTCTGAGACCCAGTACTTC. Its translation is CASSQSTGSETQYF.

This clonotype was detected ten times or more. This chain links TRBV7-9 with TRBJ2-5, with D maybe TRBD2 (6 bases). The ends were cut back, 5 bases at V and 2 bases at J, with 12 bases in the middle. Germline CDR1 SEHNR, CDR2 FQNEAQ (reference sequence). The CDR3 contains 14 residues. The CDR3 DNA sequence: TGTGCCAGCAGCGTAGGGACTCTACAAGAGACCCAGTACTTC. Encoded protein: CASSVGTLQETQYF.

This clonotype has more than one count but fewer than ten. The J gene is TRBJ1-2, the V gene TRBV20-1; 7 nucleotides agree with TRBD1. The CDR3 loop spans 12 amino acids. The ends lost 6 bases at V and 7 bases at J; junction bases unmatched: 8. Germline V gives CDR1 DFQATT, CDR2 SNEGSKA (reference sequence). In nucleotides, the CDR3 is TGCAGTGCCAGCATGGGACAGTCTGGCTACACCTTC. Translating gives CSASMGQSGYTF.

A few counts support this clonotype. The J gene is TRBJ1-6, the V gene TRBV10-1; D might be TRBD1 (6 bases). The CDR3 loop spans 13 amino acids. CDR1 is WNHNN, CDR2 SYGVQD, per germline (reference sequence). The V gene lost 6 bases and the J gene lost 6 bases, with 9 bases spanning the gap. DNA for the CDR3: TGCGCCAGCAGGACAGGTCCTAATTCACCCCTCCACTTT. This codes for CASRTGPNSPLHF.

This clonotype has a count of ten or more. The V and J genes are TRBV27 and TRBJ2-7, with TRBD1 matching 11 bases. The germline V gene has CDR1 MNHEY and CDR2 SMNVEV (reference sequence). V shed 6 bases and J 5 bases; nucleotides not matched to a gene: 9. The CDR3 loop spans 15 amino acids. The CDR3 nucleotides read TGTGCCAGCAGCTACGTCGGGACAGGGGGGAACGAGCAGTACTTC. It specifies CASSYVGTGGNEQYF.

This clonotype came up many times. The rearrangement links TRBV10-3 to TRBJ2-7; a weak D match, TRBD2 (7 bases). CDR3 length: 14 amino acids. V was pared by 8 bases and J by 4 bases, with 18 bases between. Germline CDR1 is ENHRY and CDR2 is SYGVKD. The DNA of the CDR3 is TGTGCCATCGGCGGGGGCGGGAGTAGGTACGAGCAGTACTTC. This encodes CAIGGGGSRYEQYF.

The chain couples TRBV7-3 to TRBJ2-3, with TRBD2 identical over 10 bases. This CDR3 is built from 18 residues. V lost 5 bases to trimming and J lost 3 bases; unmatched junction nucleotides: 14. Looked up from germline, CDR1 is SGHTA and CDR2 is FQGTGA. CDR3 in amino acids: CASSPLISGGAETDTQYF. The CDR3 bases are TGTGCCAGCAGCCCCCTTATCAGCGGGGGGGCCGAGACAGATACGCAGTATTTT.

This clonotype was recorded at least ten times. The CDR3 DNA reads TGTGCCAGCAGTGGGGACAACTCCTATAATTCACCCCTCCACTTT. This sequence encodes CASSGDNSYNSPLHF. The chain has TRBV25-1 and TRBJ1-6; weak D call: TRBD1 (6 bases). V shed 4 bases and J shed 0 bases, with 7 bases lying between them. CDR3 size: 15 residues. Germline V CDR1 and CDR2: MGHDK, SYGVNS.